A selection of T cell receptor beta chains follows, all from one sample in a study of T cell changes during pregnancy in multiple sclerosis. Profiled with immunoSEQ multiplex PCR; TCRdb holds only in-frame clones, not every one. Seen here are about 100,000 clones, over 80% observed once, and the top ten hold about 2%. The sample here was peripheral blood, taken after pregnancy. The receptor set was obtained from a female donor with multiple sclerosis, enrolled in a pregnancy study. CDR3s include the opening cysteine and the closing phenylalanine or tryptophan. D genes are given only for firm matches. For some rows the clone size is stated as once, few or many, or as a class when expanded; others skip it.

>.|TRBV19|TRBD1|TRBJ2-7
TGTGCCAGTAGTACCGGGGACAGCCAATACGAGCAGTACTTC
CASSTGDSQYEQYF
>.|TRBV7-9|.|TRBJ1-2
TGTGCCAGCAGCTCCCGGGAGAAACGACGCGGGGGTGATGGCTACACCTTC
CASSSREKRRGGDGYTF
>.|TRBV4-1|TRBD2|TRBJ2-3
TGCGCCAGCAGCCAAGTTCCCAGCGGGGCAACAGATACGCAGTATTTT
CASSQVPSGATDTQYF
>.|TRBV5-1|.|TRBJ1-1
TGCGCCAGCAGCTTGGAACCGGGGAACACTGAAGCTTTCTTT
CASSLEPGNTEAFF
>.|TRBV27|.|TRBJ1-2
TGTGCCAGCAGTCCAGACAGATACTATGGCTACACCTTC
CASSPDRYYGYTF
>.|TRBV28|TRBD1|TRBJ1-1
TGTGCCAGCAGTGGCCGGGACAGCGACTTT
CASSGRDSDF
>.|TRBV2|TRBD1|TRBJ2-5
TGTGCCAGCAAGGACAGGGCGGGGGAGACCCAGTACTTC
CASKDRAGETQYF
>.|TRBV9|.|TRBJ1-2
TGTGCCAGCAGTGTGAGTAATTTCGGGGTTGGCTACACCTTC
CASSVSNFGVGYTF
>.|TRBV10-3|TRBD1|TRBJ2-7
TGTGCCATCAGTGACCGACAGGGGGAGAAGTACGAGCAGTACTTC
CAISDRQGEKYEQYF
>.|TRBV28|TRBD1|TRBJ2-1
TGTGCCAGCAGTTTACAAGGGGGCGGGGAGCAGTTCTTC
CASSLQGGGEQFF
>.|TRBV4-2|.|TRBJ2-3
TGTGCCAGCAGCCAGACTCTAGGGGCCGGAGATACGCAGTATTTT
CASSQTLGAGDTQYF
>.|TRBV28|.|TRBJ2-6
TGTGCCAGCAGGTCAGGGGTGTCAGGGGCCAACGTCCTGACTTTC
CASRSGVSGANVLTF
>.|TRBV29-1|.|TRBJ2-5
TGCAGCGTTTGGAGCGAACTAAAAGAGACCCAGTACTTC
CSVWSELKETQYF
>.|TRBV5-4|.|TRBJ2-5
TGTGCCAGCAGCTTCCGACTAGACGTTAGAGAGACCCAGTACTTC
CASSFRLDVRETQYF
>once|TRBV7-2|TRBD2|TRBJ2-7
TGTGCCAGCAGCTTATTGGGCCTAGCGGGAGGGCTCAACTACTACGAGCAGTACTTC
CASSLLGLAGGLNYYEQYF
>.|TRBV11-3|.|TRBJ2-1
TGTGCCAGCAGCTTAGGCGACAGGACGACCTACAATGAGCAGTTCTTC
CASSLGDRTTYNEQFF
>.|TRBV5-1|.|TRBJ2-7
TGCGCCAGCAGCTCCCTTACTCCTAGTCCAGGGGCCGAGCAGTACTTC
CASSSLTPSPGAEQYF
>.|TRBV12-5|TRBD2|TRBJ2-7
TGTGCTAGTGGTCCCGGGACTAGCGGGAACTACGAGCAGTACTTC
CASGPGTSGNYEQYF
>.|TRBV11-3|.|TRBJ1-4
TGTGCCAGCAGCTTCCGGGGGGCGACTGGCGAAAAACTGTTTTTT
CASSFRGATGEKLFF
>.|TRBV10-3|TRBD1|TRBJ1-1
TGTGCCATCAGGGGACAGGGTGATAACACTGAAGCTTTCTTT
CAIRGQGDNTEAFF
>.|TRBV27|TRBD2|TRBJ2-1
TGTGCCAGCAGTTCGCCGAGCGGGGGGGCGGTCAATGAGCAGTTCTTC
CASSSPSGGAVNEQFF
>.|TRBV7-7|.|TRBJ2-1
TGTGCCAGCAGCTTAGCGGGGGGGGCTTCGGGTGAGCAGTTCTTC
CASSLAGGASGEQFF
>.|TRBV28|TRBD2|TRBJ2-1
TGTGCCAGCAGGACGGGGGGGTCCTACAATGAGCAGTTCTTC
CASRTGGSYNEQFF